These T cell receptor beta chains were read from a single sample in a study of regulatory T cells in long-lasting Graves disease. MiXCR, applied by TCRdb to the multiplex PCR reads, yields one record per CDR3 protein. This table has about 540,000 distinct CDR3 sequences, about 13% appearing once. These data were also filed under a second study, of T cells in Graves' hyperthyroidism and ophthalmopathy.

The sequences come from peripheral blood mononuclear cells (PBMCs), collected at new diagnosis, from a patient treated with antithyroid drugs. These receptors all come from a man in his thirties or forties with Graves disease. CDR3s include the opening cysteine and the closing phenylalanine or tryptophan. Each record gives: V gene, J gene, clone size, D gene, CDR3 DNA, CDR3 protein. D genes are given only for firm matches. For some rows the clone size is stated as once, few or many, or as a class when expanded; others skip it.

V gene: TRBV5-1; J gene: TRBJ2-5; clone size: -; D gene: TRBD1; CDR3 DNA: TGCGCCAGCAGCGGAGGGACAGGCCGGCGAGAGACCCAGTACTTC; CDR3 protein: CASSGGTGRRETQYF
V gene: TRBV5-1; J gene: TRBJ1-4; clone size: -; D gene: TRBD1; CDR3 DNA: TGCGCCAGCAGCCTACAGGGGGATGCAGGAAAACTGTTTTTT; CDR3 protein: CASSLQGDAGKLFF
V gene: TRBV6-1; J gene: TRBJ2-6; clone size: -; D gene: TRBD1; CDR3 DNA: TGTGCCAGCAAGCAACAGGGGTCTGGGGCCAACGTCCTGACTTTC; CDR3 protein: CASKQQGSGANVLTF
V gene: TRBV12-3/TRBV12-4; J gene: TRBJ1-2; clone size: many; D gene: -; CDR3 DNA: TGTGCCAGCACCCCGGGAGTCCTTAACTATGGCTACACCTTC; CDR3 protein: CASTPGVLNYGYTF
V gene: TRBV28; J gene: TRBJ2-3; clone size: many; D gene: TRBD2; CDR3 DNA: TGTGCCAGCAGGTCAGCGGGATTCACAGATACGCAGTATTTT; CDR3 protein: CASRSAGFTDTQYF
V gene: TRBV5-5; J gene: TRBJ1-1; clone size: few; D gene: -; CDR3 DNA: TGTGCCAGCAGAACCACCCTCGGGGGGACTGAAGCTTTCTTT; CDR3 protein: CASRTTLGGTEAFF
V gene: TRBV6-2/TRBV6-3; J gene: TRBJ2-1; clone size: many; D gene: TRBD2; CDR3 DNA: TGTGCCAGCAGGGTCCAACTAGCGGGAGCCCCCAATGAGCAGTTCTTC; CDR3 protein: CASRVQLAGAPNEQFF
V gene: TRBV4-1; J gene: TRBJ1-2; clone size: -; D gene: -; CDR3 DNA: TGCGCCAGCAGCCAAGAACAGGGTCGAAGCTATGGCTACACCTTC; CDR3 protein: CASSQEQGRSYGYTF
V gene: TRBV12-5; J gene: TRBJ2-7; clone size: many; D gene: -; CDR3 DNA: TGTGCTAGTGGGTGGACTTACTCCTACGAGCAGTACTTC; CDR3 protein: CASGWTYSYEQYF
V gene: TRBV28; J gene: TRBJ2-5; clone size: many; D gene: -; CDR3 DNA: TGTGCCAGCACTTCGGTCCTTGGGGGAGAGACCCAGTACTTC; CDR3 protein: CASTSVLGGETQYF
V gene: TRBV6-1; J gene: TRBJ2-1; clone size: -; D gene: TRBD2; CDR3 DNA: TGTGCCAGCAGTGCAGGGACTAGCGGGAGGCGGGAGCAGTTCTTC; CDR3 protein: CASSAGTSGRREQFF
V gene: TRBV3-1; J gene: TRBJ2-1; clone size: many; D gene: -; CDR3 DNA: TGTGCCAGCAGCCAACACAGGAATTACAATGAGCAGTTCTTC; CDR3 protein: CASSQHRNYNEQFF
V gene: TRBV30; J gene: TRBJ2-1; clone size: many; D gene: TRBD1; CDR3 DNA: TGTGCCTGGAGTAGGGCCAGGGGGAGCTCCTACAATGAGCAGTTCTTC; CDR3 protein: CAWSRARGSSYNEQFF
V gene: TRBV15; J gene: TRBJ2-1; clone size: few; D gene: TRBD2; CDR3 DNA: TGTGCCACCAGCAGGGACCTTAGCGGGAGTGGTCACAATGAGCAGTTCTTC; CDR3 protein: CATSRDLSGSGHNEQFF
V gene: TRBV27; J gene: TRBJ2-2; clone size: few; D gene: -; CDR3 DNA: TGTGCCAGCACCCCCGAGGGTCCAGGGCCCACCGGGGAGCTGTTTTTT; CDR3 protein: CASTPEGPGPTGELFF
V gene: TRBV13; J gene: TRBJ2-4; clone size: -; D gene: -; CDR3 DNA: TGTGCCAGCAGCCCGAAGGGAGGATCTGAATTCGAGGCCAAAAACATTCAGTACTTC; CDR3 protein: CASSPKGGSEFEAKNIQYF
V gene: TRBV10-3; J gene: TRBJ2-7; clone size: many; D gene: TRBD2; CDR3 DNA: TGTGCCATCAGTGGAGCGGGAGAAAACGAGCAGTACTTC; CDR3 protein: CAISGAGENEQYF
V gene: TRBV27; J gene: TRBJ2-5; clone size: many; D gene: -; CDR3 DNA: TGTGCCAGCAGTTTACAGACCCAAGAGACCCAGTACTTC; CDR3 protein: CASSLQTQETQYF
V gene: TRBV29-1; J gene: TRBJ2-3; clone size: many; D gene: -; CDR3 DNA: TGCAGCGTGCGGACTATGACTAGCACAGATACGCAGTATTTT; CDR3 protein: CSVRTMTSTDTQYF
V gene: TRBV20-1; J gene: TRBJ2-3; clone size: many; D gene: -; CDR3 DNA: TGCAGTGCTAGAGATACAGCCCCATATACGCAGTATTTT; CDR3 protein: CSARDTAPYTQYF
V gene: TRBV24-1; J gene: TRBJ2-3; clone size: -; D gene: TRBD1; CDR3 DNA: TGTGCCACCGTATCCGGGACAGGGGTAGCGGATACGCAGTATTTT; CDR3 protein: CATVSGTGVADTQYF
V gene: TRBV6-2/TRBV6-3; J gene: TRBJ1-1; clone size: many; D gene: -; CDR3 DNA: TGTGCCAGCAAGGAAGGGGGGCCTGAAGCTTTCTTT; CDR3 protein: CASKEGGPEAFF
V gene: TRBV3-1; J gene: TRBJ2-1; clone size: many; D gene: -; CDR3 DNA: TGTGCCAGCAGCCAAGAAGGGGGTTTGCAGCGGCTCTTT; CDR3 protein: CASSQEGGLQRLF
V gene: TRBV20-1; J gene: TRBJ2-5; clone size: -; D gene: -; CDR3 DNA: TGCAGTGCTAGTAAGCGGCAAGAGACCCAGTACTTC; CDR3 protein: CSASKRQETQYF
V gene: TRBV11-2; J gene: TRBJ2-5; clone size: few; D gene: TRBD2; CDR3 DNA: TGTGCCAGCATTCTTAGCGGGGCCGTCCAAGAGACCCAGTACTTC; CDR3 protein: CASILSGAVQETQYF
V gene: TRBV7-9; J gene: TRBJ1-1; clone size: many; D gene: -; CDR3 DNA: TGTGCCAGCAGCTTCCAGACAGACACTGAAGCTTTCTTT; CDR3 protein: CASSFQTDTEAFF
V gene: TRBV12-3/TRBV12-4; J gene: TRBJ2-7; clone size: many; D gene: TRBD1; CDR3 DNA: TGTGCCAGCGGGTCGACAGGGGCCAGGTACGAGCAGTACTTC; CDR3 protein: CASGSTGARYEQYF
V gene: TRBV7-9; J gene: TRBJ2-2; clone size: few; D gene: -; CDR3 DNA: TGTGCCAGCAGCTTAACCGTCCTGGGGGCGAGAACCGGGGAGCTGTTTTTT; CDR3 protein: CASSLTVLGARTGELFF
V gene: TRBV11-2; J gene: TRBJ2-1; clone size: -; D gene: -; CDR3 DNA: TGTGCCAGCAGCCTACAGAGGGCAAGCTCCTACAATGAGCAGTTCTTC; CDR3 protein: CASSLQRASSYNEQFF
V gene: TRBV12-5; J gene: TRBJ2-2; clone size: many; D gene: TRBD1; CDR3 DNA: TGTGCTAGTGGTTTGAGGGGACAGGGAACCGGGGAGCTGTTTTTT; CDR3 protein: CASGLRGQGTGELFF
V gene: TRBV5-1; J gene: TRBJ2-3; clone size: many; D gene: TRBD2; CDR3 DNA: TGCGCCAGCAGCTTGGAAGGGCTAGCGGGAACAAGAACTAAACCGACGCAGTATTTT; CDR3 protein: CASSLEGLAGTRTKPTQYF
V gene: TRBV9; J gene: TRBJ2-5; clone size: many; D gene: TRBD1; CDR3 DNA: TGTGCCAGCAGCGTAGGAACAGGGGGCGAAGAGACCCAGTACTTC; CDR3 protein: CASSVGTGGEETQYF
V gene: TRBV6-1; J gene: TRBJ2-1; clone size: few; D gene: TRBD2; CDR3 DNA: TGTGCCAGCAGGTGGACTAGCGGGCTCAATGAGCAGTTCTTC; CDR3 protein: CASRWTSGLNEQFF
V gene: TRBV5-1; J gene: TRBJ1-5; clone size: -; D gene: TRBD1; CDR3 DNA: TGCGCCAGCAGCTTGACGGGACAGGGGAAACAGCCCCAGCATTTT; CDR3 protein: CASSLTGQGKQPQHF
V gene: TRBV6-6; J gene: TRBJ2-3; clone size: many; D gene: -; CDR3 DNA: TGTGCCAGCAGTTACTCGGTGGCGGGTGAAACGACAGATACGCAGTATTTT; CDR3 protein: CASSYSVAGETTDTQYF
V gene: TRBV20-1; J gene: TRBJ1-4; clone size: many; D gene: TRBD1; CDR3 DNA: TGCAGTGCTCTCGGTCCCGGGACAGGGGAAAAACTGTTTTTT; CDR3 protein: CSALGPGTGEKLFF
V gene: TRBV11-2; J gene: TRBJ1-5; clone size: many; D gene: -; CDR3 DNA: TGTGCCAGCAGCCTGGGGGGGTTTAGCAATCAGCCCCAGCATTTT; CDR3 protein: CASSLGGFSNQPQHF
V gene: TRBV20-1; J gene: TRBJ2-7; clone size: many; D gene: -; CDR3 DNA: TGCAGTGCTAGTGTAAGCGGTTACTCCTACGAGCAGTACTTC; CDR3 protein: CSASVSGYSYEQYF